A single T cell receptor (beta chain) is shown here with its context. The record originates from a study of beta chain features in type 1 diabetes. Investigators reverse transcribed all isolated RNA, so they sequenced expressed TCRB transcripts. Profiled with immunoSEQ multiplex PCR; TCRdb holds only in-frame clones, not every one. The table shows more than 140,000 clones, with roughly 10% occurring only once. Trimming at V came to 8 bases and at J to 3 bases, leaving 10 bases not matched to a gene. This CDR3 has 14 residues. From germline, CDR1 is WSHSY and CDR2 SAAADI. Material: central memory CD4+ T cells from blood. This receptor was obtained from a woman aged 40 to 50 in good health. V usage is TRBV10-2 and J usage is TRBJ2-7; 7 positions match TRBD1. CDR3 amino acids: CASAIDAGGYEQYF. CDR3 coding DNA: TGCGCCAGCGCCATCGATGCAGGGGGCTACGAGCAGTACTTC.